One sample yielded the 5 T cell receptor beta chains listed below, sequenced in a study of T cell responses to AZD1222 COVID-19 vaccine. Sequencing was performed with immunoSEQ multiplex PCR; in TCRdb, only in-frame clones are kept and a portion is missing. The sample has about 97,000 clones, about nine tenths seen once; the top ten hold around 1.3%. This sample comprised peripheral blood, obtained on day 0 of AZD1222 vaccination. The receptors come from an adult in good health.

This clone was observed a single time. The rearrangement uses TRBV5-6 and TRBJ2-7; D call uncertain. CDR1 is SGHDT, CDR2 YYEEEE, per germline. Deletions cut 2 bases from V and 0 bases from J, with 9 bases between. The CDR3 runs 14 residues. The CDR3 DNA follows: TGTGCCAGCAGCTTTATTGACGGCTCCTACGAGCAGTACTTC. This sequence encodes CASSFIDGSYEQYF.

V is TRBV5-4 and J is TRBJ2-1; perhaps TRBD1 as D (6 bases). Germline V gene lookup returns CDR1 SGHNT and CDR2 YYREEE (reference sequence). Trimming took off 2 bases at V and 4 bases at J, with 13 bases between the two ends. The CDR3 has 15 amino acids. CDR3: CASSFIQGKYNEQFF. CDR3 sequence (DNA): TGTGCCAGCAGCTTCATCCAGGGGAAATACAATGAGCAGTTCTTC.

The chain has TRBV6-6 and TRBJ2-7; maybe TRBD1 (6 bases). The germline V gene has CDR1 MNHNY and CDR2 SVGAGI (reference sequence). This CDR3 region has 15 residues. Trimming shortened V by 2 bases and J by 3 bases, and 14 bases separated the two germline ends. CDR3 coding DNA: TGTGCCAGCAGTTACCCCGGGACACCCCGCTACGAGCAGTACTTC. Protein: CASSYPGTPRYEQYF.

This clone was seen more than once but under ten times. This chain links TRBV4-1 with TRBJ1-2, with unresolved D. Per germline, CDR1 MGHRA and CDR2 YSYEKL. The V gene lost 0 bases and the J gene lost 2 bases, with 1 base spanning the gap. This CDR3 is built from 12 residues. The CDR3 loop reads CASSQENYGYTF. The CDR3 coding sequence is TGCGCCAGCAGCCAAGAGAACTATGGCTACACCTTC.

For the CDR3, the DNA is TGTGCCAGCAGCCAAGAAAATGGTGAAAAACTGTTTTTT. This sequence encodes CASSQENGEKLFF. The rearrangement joins TRBV4-2 to TRBJ1-4, with D uncertain. V lost 0 bases to trimming and J lost 7 bases, with 6 bases between them. Germline CDR1 LGHNA, CDR2 YNFKEQ. CDR3 length equals 13 residues.